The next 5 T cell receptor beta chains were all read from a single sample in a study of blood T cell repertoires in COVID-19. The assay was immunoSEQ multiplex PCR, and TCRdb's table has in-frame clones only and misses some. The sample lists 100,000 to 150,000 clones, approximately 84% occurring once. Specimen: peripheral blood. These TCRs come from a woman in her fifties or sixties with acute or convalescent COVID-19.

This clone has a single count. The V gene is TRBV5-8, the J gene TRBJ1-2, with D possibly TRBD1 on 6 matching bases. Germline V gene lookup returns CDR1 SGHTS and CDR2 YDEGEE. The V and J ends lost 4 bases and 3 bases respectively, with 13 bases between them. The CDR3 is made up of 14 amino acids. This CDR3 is CASSPRGFDYGYTF. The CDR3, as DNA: TGTGCCAGCAGCCCCAGGGGATTCGACTATGGCTACACCTTC.

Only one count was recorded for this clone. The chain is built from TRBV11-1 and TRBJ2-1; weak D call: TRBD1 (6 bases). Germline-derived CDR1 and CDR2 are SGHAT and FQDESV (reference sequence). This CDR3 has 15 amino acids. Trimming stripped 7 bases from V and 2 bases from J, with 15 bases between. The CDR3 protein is CASIQGTGTYNEQFF. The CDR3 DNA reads TGTGCCAGCATCCAAGGTACAGGGACCTACAATGAGCAGTTCTTC.

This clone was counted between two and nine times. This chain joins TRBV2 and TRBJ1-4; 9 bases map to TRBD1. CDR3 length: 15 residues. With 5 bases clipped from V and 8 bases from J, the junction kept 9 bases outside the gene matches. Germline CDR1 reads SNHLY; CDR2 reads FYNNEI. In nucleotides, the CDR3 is TGTGCCAGCAGTCCCGGGACAGGGTTTCGAGAAAAACTGTTTTTT. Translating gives CASSPGTGFREKLFF.

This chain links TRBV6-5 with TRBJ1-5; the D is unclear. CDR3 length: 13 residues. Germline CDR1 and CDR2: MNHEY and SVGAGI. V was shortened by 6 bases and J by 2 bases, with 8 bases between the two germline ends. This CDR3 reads CASRAAGNQPQHF. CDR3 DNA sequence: TGTGCCAGCAGGGCGGCCGGCAATCAGCCCCAGCATTTT.

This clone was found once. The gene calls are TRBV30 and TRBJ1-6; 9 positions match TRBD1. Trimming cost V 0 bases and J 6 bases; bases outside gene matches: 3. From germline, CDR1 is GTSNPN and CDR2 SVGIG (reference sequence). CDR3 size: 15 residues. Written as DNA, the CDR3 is TGTGCCTGGAGTGTACGGGACAGGGTTAATTCACCCCTCCACTTT. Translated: CAWSVRDRVNSPLHF.